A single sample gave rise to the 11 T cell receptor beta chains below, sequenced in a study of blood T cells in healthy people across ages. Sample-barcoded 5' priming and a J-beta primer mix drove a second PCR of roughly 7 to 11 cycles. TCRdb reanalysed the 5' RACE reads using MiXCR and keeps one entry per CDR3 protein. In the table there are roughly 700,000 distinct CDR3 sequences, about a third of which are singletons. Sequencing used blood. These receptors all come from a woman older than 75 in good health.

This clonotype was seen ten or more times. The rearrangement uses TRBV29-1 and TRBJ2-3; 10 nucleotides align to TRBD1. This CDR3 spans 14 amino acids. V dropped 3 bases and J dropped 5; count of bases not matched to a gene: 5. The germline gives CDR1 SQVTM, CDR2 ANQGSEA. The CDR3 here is CSVEGRTGGDTQYF. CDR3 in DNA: TGCAGCGTTGAGGGGCGGACAGGGGGAGATACGCAGTATTTT.

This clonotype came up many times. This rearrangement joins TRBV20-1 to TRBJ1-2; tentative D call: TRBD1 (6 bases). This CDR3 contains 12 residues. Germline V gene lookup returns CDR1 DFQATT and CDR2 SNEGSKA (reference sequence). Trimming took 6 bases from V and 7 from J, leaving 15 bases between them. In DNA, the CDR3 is TGCAGTGCCCAGCACAGGGTGGGTGGCTACACCTTC. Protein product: CSAQHRVGGYTF.

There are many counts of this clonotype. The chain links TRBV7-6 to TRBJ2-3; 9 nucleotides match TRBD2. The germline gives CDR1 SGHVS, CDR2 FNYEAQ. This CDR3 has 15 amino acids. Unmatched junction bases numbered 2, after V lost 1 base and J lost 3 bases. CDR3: CASSLGTSATDTQYF. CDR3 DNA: TGTGCCAGCAGCTTAGGGACTAGCGCTACAGATACGCAGTATTTT.

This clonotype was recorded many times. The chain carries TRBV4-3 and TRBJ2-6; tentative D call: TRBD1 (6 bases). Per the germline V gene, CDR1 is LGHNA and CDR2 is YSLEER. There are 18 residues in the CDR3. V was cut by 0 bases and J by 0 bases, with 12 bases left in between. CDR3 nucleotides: TGCGCCAGCAGCCAAGACGCGGACAGCCACTCTGGGGCCAACGTCCTGACTTTC. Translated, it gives CASSQDADSHSGANVLTF.

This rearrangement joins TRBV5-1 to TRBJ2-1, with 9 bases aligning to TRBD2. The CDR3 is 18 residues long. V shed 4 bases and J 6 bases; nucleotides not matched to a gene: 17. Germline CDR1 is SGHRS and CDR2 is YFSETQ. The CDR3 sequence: CASSQDRSSGKPPNEQFF. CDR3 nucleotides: TGCGCCAGCAGCCAAGATCGGTCTAGCGGGAAGCCCCCCAATGAGCAGTTCTTC.

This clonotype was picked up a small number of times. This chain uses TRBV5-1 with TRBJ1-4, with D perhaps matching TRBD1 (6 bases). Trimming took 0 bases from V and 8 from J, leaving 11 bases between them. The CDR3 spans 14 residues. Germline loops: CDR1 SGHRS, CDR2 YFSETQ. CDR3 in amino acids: CASSLEGGREKLFF. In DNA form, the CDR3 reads TGCGCCAGCAGCTTGGAGGGGGGAAGAGAAAAACTGTTTTTT.

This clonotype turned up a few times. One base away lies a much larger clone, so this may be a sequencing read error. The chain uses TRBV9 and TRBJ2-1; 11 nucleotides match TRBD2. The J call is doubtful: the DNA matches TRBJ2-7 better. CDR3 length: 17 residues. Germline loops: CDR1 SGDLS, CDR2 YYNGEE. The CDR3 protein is CASSPRGLADSYNEQYF. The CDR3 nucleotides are TGTGCCAGCAGCCCAAGGGGACTAGCGGACTCCTACAATGAGCAGTACTTC.

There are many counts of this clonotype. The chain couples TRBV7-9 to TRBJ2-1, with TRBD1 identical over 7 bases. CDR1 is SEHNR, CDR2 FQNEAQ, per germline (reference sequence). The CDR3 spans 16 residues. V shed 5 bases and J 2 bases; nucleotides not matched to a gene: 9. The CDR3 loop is CASSPTTGSTYNEQFF. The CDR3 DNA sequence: TGTGCCAGCAGCCCGACGACAGGGTCTACCTACAATGAGCAGTTCTTC.

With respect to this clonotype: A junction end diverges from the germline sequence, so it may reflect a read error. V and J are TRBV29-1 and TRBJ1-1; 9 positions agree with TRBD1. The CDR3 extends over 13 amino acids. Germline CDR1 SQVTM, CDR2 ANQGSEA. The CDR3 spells CSAGTGGRTEVFF. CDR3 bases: TGCAGCGCCGGTACAGGGGGCCGCACTGAAGTTTTCTTT. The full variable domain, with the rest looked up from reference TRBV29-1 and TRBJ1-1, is SAVISQKPSRDICQRGTSLTIQCQVDSQVTMMFWYRQQPGQSLTLIATANQGSEATYESGFVIDKFPISRPNLTFSTLTVSNMSPEDSSIYLCSAGTGGRTEVFFGQGTRLTVV.

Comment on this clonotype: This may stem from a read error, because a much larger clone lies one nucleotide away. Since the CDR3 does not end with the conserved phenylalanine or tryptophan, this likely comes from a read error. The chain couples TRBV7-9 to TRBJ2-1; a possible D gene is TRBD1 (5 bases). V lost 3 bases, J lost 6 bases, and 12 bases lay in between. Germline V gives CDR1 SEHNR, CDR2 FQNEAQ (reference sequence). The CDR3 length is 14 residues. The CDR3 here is CASSLGQFSNEQFC. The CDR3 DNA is TGTGCCAGCAGCTTGGGGCAATTTAGCAATGAGCAGTTCTGC.

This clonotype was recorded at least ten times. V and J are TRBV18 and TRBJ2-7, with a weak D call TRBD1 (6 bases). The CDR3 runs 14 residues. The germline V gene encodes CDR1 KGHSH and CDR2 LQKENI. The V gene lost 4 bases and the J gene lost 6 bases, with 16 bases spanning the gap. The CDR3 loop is CASSLQQGKVEQYF. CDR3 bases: TGTGCCAGCTCACTACAACAGGGCAAGGTCGAGCAGTACTTC.